This T cell receptor beta chain was captured by sequencing in a study of blood T cell repertoires in COVID-19. Study context: T cells, B-cell-depleted T cells, or PBMCs supplied cDNA or gDNA.

The data were produced by immunoSEQ multiplex PCR, yet TCRdb's version contains in-frame clones alone and is incomplete. The sample comprises about 360,000 clones, around nine tenths of which are singletons, and 2.5% to 3.5% rests with the top ten. CDR1 is SGHRS and CDR2 is YFSETQ in the germline V gene. Trimming left V 4 bases short and J 1 base short, with 14 bases between. CDR3 length equals 15 residues. This rearrangement joins TRBV5-1 to TRBJ1-1, with a possible D match to TRBD1 (6 bases). The receptor's source is a human donor in a cohort sampled during active COVID-19. The sample was peripheral blood. CDR3 DNA sequence: TGCGCCAGCAGCCTATTACAGGGATCGAACACTGAAGCTTTCTTT. Its protein product is CASSLLQGSNTEAFF.